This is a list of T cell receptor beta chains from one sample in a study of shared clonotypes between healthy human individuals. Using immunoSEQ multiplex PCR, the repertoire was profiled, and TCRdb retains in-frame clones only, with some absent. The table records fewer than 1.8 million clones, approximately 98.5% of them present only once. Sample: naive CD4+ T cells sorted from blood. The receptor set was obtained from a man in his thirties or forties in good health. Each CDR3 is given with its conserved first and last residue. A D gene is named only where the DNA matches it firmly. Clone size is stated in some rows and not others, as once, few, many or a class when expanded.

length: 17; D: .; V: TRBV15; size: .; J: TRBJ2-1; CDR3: CATSRGSYSNTYNEQFF; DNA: TGTGCCACCAGCAGAGGATCGTACTCGAATACCTACAATGAGCAGTTCTTC
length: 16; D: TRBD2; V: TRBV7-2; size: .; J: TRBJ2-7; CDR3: CASSPRTSGTDREQYF; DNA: TGTGCCAGCAGCCCCCGGACTAGCGGTACCGACCGCGAGCAGTACTTC
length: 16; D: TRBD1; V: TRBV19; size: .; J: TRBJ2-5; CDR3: CASSMVRGQGGETQYF; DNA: TGTGCCAGTAGTATGGTTAGGGGACAGGGCGGAGAGACCCAGTACTTC
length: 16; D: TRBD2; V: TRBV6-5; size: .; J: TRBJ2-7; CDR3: CASSYRVLAGVGEQYF; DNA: TGTGCCAGCAGTTACCGGGTACTAGCGGGAGTTGGCGAGCAGTACTTC
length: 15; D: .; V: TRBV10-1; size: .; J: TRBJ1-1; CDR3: CASSESGGVETEAFF; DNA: TGCGCCAGCAGTGAGTCTGGCGGGGTGGAAACTGAAGCTTTCTTT
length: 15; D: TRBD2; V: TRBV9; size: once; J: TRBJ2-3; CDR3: CASSVEAGGTDTQYF; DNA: TGTGCCAGCAGCGTAGAAGCGGGAGGGACCGATACGCAGTATTTT
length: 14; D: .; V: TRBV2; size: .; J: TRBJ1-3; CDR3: CASRVGRNGNTIYF; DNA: TGTGCCAGCAGGGTAGGACGGAATGGAAACACCATATATTTT
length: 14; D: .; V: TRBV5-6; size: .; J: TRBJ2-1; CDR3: CASSSTSVYNEQFF; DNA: TGTGCCAGCAGCTCGACTAGTGTCTACAATGAGCAGTTCTTC
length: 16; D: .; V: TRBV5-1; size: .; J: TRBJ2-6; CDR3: CASSSPSWSGANVLTF; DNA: TGCGCCAGCAGCTCGCCGAGCTGGTCTGGGGCCAACGTCCTGACTTTC
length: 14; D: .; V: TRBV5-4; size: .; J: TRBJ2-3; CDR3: CASSLQGGTDTQYF; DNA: TGTGCCAGCAGCTTACAGGGAGGGACAGATACGCAGTATTTT
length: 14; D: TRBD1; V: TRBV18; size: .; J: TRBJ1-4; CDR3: CASSPGQLNEKLFF; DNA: TGTGCCAGCTCACCGGGACAGCTTAATGAAAAACTGTTTTTT
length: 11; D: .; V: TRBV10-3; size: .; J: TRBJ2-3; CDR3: CAISELDIQYF; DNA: TGTGCCATCAGTGAGTTAGACATTCAGTATTTT
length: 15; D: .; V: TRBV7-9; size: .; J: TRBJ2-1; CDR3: CASSLRGDYYNEQFF; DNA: TGTGCCAGCAGCCTCAGGGGAGACTACTACAATGAGCAGTTCTTC
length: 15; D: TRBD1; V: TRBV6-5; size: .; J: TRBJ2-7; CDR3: CASSPRDRAIYEQYF; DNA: TGTGCCAGCAGTCCACGGGACAGGGCCATCTACGAGCAGTACTTC
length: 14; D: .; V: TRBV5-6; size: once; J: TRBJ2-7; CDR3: CASSFKGNWNEQYF; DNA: TGTGCCAGCAGCTTCAAAGGGAATTGGAACGAGCAGTACTTC
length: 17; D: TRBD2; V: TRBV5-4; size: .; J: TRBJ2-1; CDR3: CASSAKTGLAGTDEQFF; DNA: TGTGCCAGCAGCGCGAAAACAGGACTAGCGGGAACCGATGAGCAGTTCTTC
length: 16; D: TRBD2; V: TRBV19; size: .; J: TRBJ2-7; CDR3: CASSIVAGGPHYEQYF; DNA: TGTGCCAGTAGTATTGTAGCGGGAGGGCCGCACTACGAGCAGTACTTC
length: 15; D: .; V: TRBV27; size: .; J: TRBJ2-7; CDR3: CASLQNAGTSYEQYF; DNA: TGTGCCAGCCTACAAAACGCCGGCACGTCCTACGAGCAGTACTTC
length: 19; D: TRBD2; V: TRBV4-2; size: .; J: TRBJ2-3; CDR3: CASSRVTGTSGRVADTQYF; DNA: TGTGCCAGCAGCCGAGTGACCGGGACTAGCGGGAGAGTTGCCGATACGCAGTATTTT
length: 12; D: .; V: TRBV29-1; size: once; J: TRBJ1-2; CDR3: CSAKDSNYGYTF; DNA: TGCAGCGCTAAGGACAGTAACTATGGCTACACCTTC
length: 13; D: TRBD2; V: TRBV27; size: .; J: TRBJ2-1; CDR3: CASSALAGELQFF; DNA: TGTGCCAGCAGTGCCCTAGCGGGAGAACTGCAGTTCTTC
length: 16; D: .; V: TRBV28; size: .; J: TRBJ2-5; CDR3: CASSLRYRTYQETQYF; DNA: TGTGCCAGCAGTTTGCGGTACAGGACGTACCAAGAGACCCAGTACTTC
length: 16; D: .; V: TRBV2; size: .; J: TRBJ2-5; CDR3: CASRLDSYYHQETQYF; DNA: TGTGCCAGCAGACTCGACTCATACTACCACCAAGAGACCCAGTACTTC
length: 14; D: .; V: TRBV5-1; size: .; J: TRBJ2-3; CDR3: CASSLGRAADTQYF; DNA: TGCGCCAGCAGCTTGGGTCGGGCCGCAGATACGCAGTATTTT
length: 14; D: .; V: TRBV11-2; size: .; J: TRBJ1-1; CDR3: CASSQGVGNTEAFF; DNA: TGTGCCAGCAGTCAAGGGGTGGGGAACACTGAAGCTTTCTTT
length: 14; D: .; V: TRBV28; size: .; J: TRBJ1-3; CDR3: CASSLPYTGNTIYF; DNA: TGTGCCAGCAGTCTCCCCTACACTGGAAACACCATATATTTT
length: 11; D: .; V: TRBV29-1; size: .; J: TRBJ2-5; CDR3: CSVGGGETQYF; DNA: TGCAGCGTTGGTGGAGGAGAGACCCAGTACTTC
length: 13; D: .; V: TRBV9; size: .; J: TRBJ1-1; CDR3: CASSPIANTEAFF; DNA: TGTGCCAGCAGCCCTATAGCAAACACTGAAGCTTTCTTT
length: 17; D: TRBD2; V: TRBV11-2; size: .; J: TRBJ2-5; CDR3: CASSLAERTSGSETQYF; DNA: TGTGCCAGCAGCTTAGCAGAGAGGACTAGCGGGAGTGAGACCCAGTACTTC
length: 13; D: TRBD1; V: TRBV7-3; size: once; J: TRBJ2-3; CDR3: CASSFTGGDTQYF; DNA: TGTGCCAGCAGCTTCACAGGGGGTGATACGCAGTATTTT
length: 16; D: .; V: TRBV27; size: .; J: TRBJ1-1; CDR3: CASRSLSTGENTEAFF; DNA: TGTGCCAGCAGGTCATTATCGACAGGAGAGAACACTGAAGCTTTCTTT
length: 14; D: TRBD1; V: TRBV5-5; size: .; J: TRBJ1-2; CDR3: CASSFKGQNYGYTF; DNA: TGTGCCAGCAGCTTCAAGGGACAGAACTATGGCTACACCTTC
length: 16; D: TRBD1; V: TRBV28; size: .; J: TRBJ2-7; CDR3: CASSPSRGSGSYEQYF; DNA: TGTGCCAGCAGTCCATCCAGGGGGTCTGGCTCCTACGAGCAGTACTTC
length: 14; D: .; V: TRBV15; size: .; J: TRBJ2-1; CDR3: CATNRQYSYNEQFF; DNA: TGTGCCACCAACAGACAGTACTCCTACAATGAGCAGTTCTTC
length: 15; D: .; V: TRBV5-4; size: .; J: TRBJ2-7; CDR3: CASQLAGPVSSEQYF; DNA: TGTGCCAGCCAGCTGGCGGGACCTGTAAGTAGCGAGCAGTACTTC
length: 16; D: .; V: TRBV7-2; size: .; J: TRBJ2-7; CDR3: CASSSSLGPRHYEQYF; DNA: TGTGCCAGCAGCTCTAGCTTGGGACCGCGGCACTACGAGCAGTACTTC
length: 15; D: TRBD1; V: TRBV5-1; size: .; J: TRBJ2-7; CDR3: CASSLGTGVIYEQYF; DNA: TGCGCCAGCAGCTTGGGGACAGGGGTGATCTACGAGCAGTACTTC
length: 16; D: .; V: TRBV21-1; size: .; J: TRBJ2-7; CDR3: CASSKPFGLASYEQYF; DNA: TGTGCCAGCAGCAAACCGTTCGGACTGGCTTCCTACGAGCAGTACTTC
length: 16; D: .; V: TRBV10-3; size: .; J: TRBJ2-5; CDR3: CAISEFGVQTQETQYF; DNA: TGTGCCATCAGTGAGTTTGGCGTACAGACCCAAGAGACCCAGTACTTC
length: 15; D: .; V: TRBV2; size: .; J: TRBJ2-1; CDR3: CASSTYGRENNEQFF; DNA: TGTGCCAGCAGTACATACGGGAGAGAGAACAATGAGCAGTTCTTC
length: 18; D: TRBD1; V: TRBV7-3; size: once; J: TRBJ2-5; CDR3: CASSLTPPGQEPQETQYF; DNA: TGTGCCAGCAGCTTAACCCCCCCGGGACAGGAGCCCCAAGAGACCCAGTACTTC
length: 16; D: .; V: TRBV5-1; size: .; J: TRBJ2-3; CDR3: CASSTEGTASTDTQYF; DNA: TGCGCCAGCAGCACCGAAGGGACGGCTAGCACAGATACGCAGTATTTT
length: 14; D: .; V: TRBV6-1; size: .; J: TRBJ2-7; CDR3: CASSVGRETYEQYF; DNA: TGTGCCAGCAGTGTGGGGCGGGAAACCTACGAGCAGTACTTC
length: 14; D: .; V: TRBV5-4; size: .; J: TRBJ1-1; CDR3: CASRTNGGGTEAFF; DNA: TGTGCCAGCAGAACGAACGGGGGTGGCACTGAAGCTTTCTTT
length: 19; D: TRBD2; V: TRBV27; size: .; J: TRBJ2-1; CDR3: CASSLEARSAGVLYNEQFF; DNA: TGTGCCAGCAGTTTAGAGGCGAGATCAGCGGGAGTACTCTACAATGAGCAGTTCTTC
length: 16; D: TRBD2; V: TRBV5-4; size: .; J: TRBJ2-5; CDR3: CASSRGLAGGPETQYF; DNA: TGTGCCAGCAGCCGGGGACTAGCGGGAGGGCCCGAGACCCAGTACTTC
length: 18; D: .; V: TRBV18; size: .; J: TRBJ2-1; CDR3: CASSPEVSSAHIHNEQFF; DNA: TGTGCCAGCTCACCAGAGGTTTCTAGCGCCCACATACACAATGAGCAGTTCTTC
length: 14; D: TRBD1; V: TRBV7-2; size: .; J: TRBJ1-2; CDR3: CASSLVPTGSGYTF; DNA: TGTGCCAGCAGCTTAGTCCCGACAGGGAGCGGCTACACCTTC
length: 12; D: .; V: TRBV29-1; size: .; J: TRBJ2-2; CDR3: CSVGSGTGELFF; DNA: TGCAGCGTTGGTTCAGGGACCGGGGAGCTGTTTTTT
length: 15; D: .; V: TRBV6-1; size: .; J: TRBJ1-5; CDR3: CASSAGTNSNQPQHF; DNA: TGTGCCAGCAGTGCCGGGACAAATAGCAATCAGCCCCAGCATTTT
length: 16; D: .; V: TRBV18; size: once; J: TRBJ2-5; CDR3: CASSPREHRGGETQYF; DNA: TGTGCCAGCTCACCGAGGGAGCACAGGGGAGGGGAGACCCAGTACTTC
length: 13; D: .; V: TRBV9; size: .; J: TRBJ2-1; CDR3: CASSVAGHNEQFF; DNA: TGTGCCAGCAGCGTAGCTGGACACAATGAGCAGTTCTTC
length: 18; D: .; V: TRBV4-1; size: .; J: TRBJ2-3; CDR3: CASSQVEVAETGTDTQYF; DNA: TGCGCCAGCAGCCAAGTTGAGGTGGCGGAAACTGGCACAGATACGCAGTATTTT
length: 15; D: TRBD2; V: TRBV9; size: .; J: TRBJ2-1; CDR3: CASSVGTSGIPEQFF; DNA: TGTGCCAGCAGCGTAGGGACTAGCGGGATTCCTGAGCAGTTCTTC
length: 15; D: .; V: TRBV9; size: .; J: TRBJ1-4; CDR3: CASSVAALTNEKLFF; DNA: TGTGCCAGCAGCGTAGCGGCCCTGACTAATGAAAAACTGTTTTTT
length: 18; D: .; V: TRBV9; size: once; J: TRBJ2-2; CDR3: CASSGNRSPFLNTGELFF; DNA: TGTGCCAGCAGCGGAAACAGGTCCCCCTTCCTGAACACCGGGGAGCTGTTTTTT
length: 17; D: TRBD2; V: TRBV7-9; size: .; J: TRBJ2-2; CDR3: CASSLGLAGGGTGELFF; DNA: TGTGCCAGCAGCTTAGGGCTAGCGGGAGGTGGCACCGGGGAGCTGTTTTTT